The 5 T cell receptor beta chains given below trace back to one sample, sequenced in a study of cytomegalovirus exposure and HLA in healthy donors (dated by TCRdb to the late 2010s). Library preparation used the immunoSEQ multiplex PCR assay. In its TCRdb copy, this immuneACCESS table keeps in-frame sequences only and misses some clones. Where compared with another copy, unresolved V genes explain less than half of these, and the others have no known cause. The sample table contains roughly 220,000 clones; only one count was recorded for approximately 83% of them. Around an eighth of the sample goes to the ten largest clones. Sequencing input: PBMCs. All receptors derive from a woman aged 25 to 39 in good health and CMV-seropositive.

V and J are TRBV7-9 and TRBJ1-2; no firm D call. The CDR3 runs 15 residues. The germline V gene encodes CDR1 SEHNR and CDR2 FQNEAQ (reference sequence). The ends were cut back, 5 bases at V and 7 bases at J, with 20 bases in the middle. CDR3 nucleotide sequence: TGTGCCAGCAGCCTCGGGTCAGGCCCAAATGTTGGCTACACCTTC. This sequence encodes CASSLGSGPNVGYTF.

V gene TRBV6-5 combines with J gene TRBJ1-3; TRBD1 might be the D (5 bases). The CDR3 is made up of 15 amino acids. Trimming removed 6 bases from V and 4 bases from J, with 16 bases in between. The germline CDR1 and CDR2 sequences are MNHEY and SVGAGI. The CDR3 sequence is CASSANRNGGNTIYF. CDR3 bases: TGTGCCAGCAGCGCAAACAGGAACGGAGGAAACACCATATATTTT.

This clone came up once. This chain uses TRBV6-1 with TRBJ2-7; 7 bases align to TRBD2. Losses at the gene ends were 6 bases for V and 9 bases for J; bases not matched to a gene: 5. The CDR3 length is 11 residues. Germline V gene sequence: CDR1 MNHNS, CDR2 SASEGT. The CDR3 protein is CASRGGEGQYF. The CDR3 DNA reads as TGTGCCAGCAGGGGGGGGGAGGGGCAGTACTTC.

The V gene is TRBV27, the J gene TRBJ1-5, with D possibly being TRBD1 (5 bases). The germline V gene encodes CDR1 MNHEY and CDR2 SMNVEV (reference sequence). Trimming took off 0 bases at V and 6 bases at J, with 15 bases between the two ends. CDR3 length equals 16 residues. The CDR3, as DNA: TGTGCCAGCAGTTTATCTAATTCTGGGGCCGGTCAGCCCCAGCATTTT. Encoded protein: CASSLSNSGAGQPQHF.

The CDR3 region is CSARGDSGNTIYF. The CDR3, as DNA: TGCAGCGCTAGGGGGGACTCTGGAAACACCATATATTTT. The J gene is TRBJ1-3, the V gene TRBV29-1, with a tentative D call TRBD1 (6 bases). CDR3 length: 13 residues. CDR1 and CDR2 (germline): SQVTM, ANQGSEA. The V end was cut by 7 bases, the J end by 0 bases, with 10 bases between.